This TCR beta chain comes out of a study of CD8+CD57+ T cells in acquired aplastic anemia. Study context: Sorted CD4+ and CD8+ cells gave an average of 3.2 ug of DNA.

Whoever was chosen for sequencing had shown CD8+CD57+ cell expansion by flow cytometry. All participating patients were living with severe acquired aplastic anemia. The blood sampling took place in patients who had so far received no therapy. Findings and limits, study-wide: Both patients and controls carried the same twenty-nine CD8+ CDR3 sequences.

V was pared by 4 bases and J by 8 bases, with 15 bases between. The CDR3 totals 14 residues. Germline CDR1 LGHDT, CDR2 YNNKEL (reference sequence). The template for TCR beta VDJ and CDR3 sequence profiling was genomic DNA. One entry per CDR3 protein results from TCRdb running MiXCR on the reads. The data show 180,000 or so distinct CDR3 sequences, 40% to 55% seen once. A remark on this clonotype: Its antigen is unidentified.

Sequenced material: sorted CD4+, CD8+, or CD8+CD57+ T cells (not recorded which) from PBMCs. This receptor was identified in a human donor with aplastic anemia. The genes are TRBV3-1 and TRBJ1-5; no firm D call. CDR3 sequence (DNA): TGTGCCAGCAGCCTTAGAGGAGGGTTGGAGCCCCAGCATTTT. Amino acid sequence: CASSLRGGLEPQHF.